The 27 T cell receptor beta chains below were found in one sample sequenced in a study of tissue T cells after allogeneic stem cell transplantation. Time point denoted: mouse harvest day 14 after allogeneic transplant. Mouse grafts combined 10^7 T-cell-depleted bone marrow cells with 10^6 splenic CD5+ T cells. The table came from immunoSEQ multiplex PCR; TCRdb's copy has only in-frame clones and leaves some out. This table holds 4,500 or so clones, 40% to 55% found once. Material: lymph node tissue. These receptors originate from a female BALB/c mouse given C57BL/6 T cells with graft-versus-host disease after an allogeneic hematopoietic cell transplant.

In the case of this clone: Mouse gene names and germline throughout. The read comes to an end 1 residue before the CDR3 does, leaving the germline J gene to fill in the end. This chain uses TRBV2 with TRBJ1-1; D is possibly TRBD1 (5 bases). This CDR3 comprises 14 residues. CDR1 and CDR2 from the germline V gene are LGHNA and YSYQKL. The V end was cut by 0 bases, the J end by 1 base, with 6 bases between. The part of the CDR3 DNA that was read is TGTGCCAGCAGCCAAGAAACAGGGAACACAGAAGTCTTC. It specifies CASSQETGNTEVF. The full CDR3 is CASSQETGNTEVFF.

A note on this clone: The gene symbols are mouse symbols. The read terminates 1 residue ahead of where the CDR3 ends, so the germline J gene completes it. The rearrangement joins TRBV26 to TRBJ2-1; 7 nucleotides agree with TRBD1. The V segment lost 1 base and the J segment 1 base; nucleotides outside the gene matches: 1. The CDR3 is 15 residues long. CDR1 is KGHPV, CDR2 FQNQEV, per germline (reference sequence). CDR3 amino acids: CASSLWTGNYAEQFF. Partial CDR3 DNA: TGTGCCAGCAGTCTGTGGACAGGAAACTATGCTGAGCAGTTC.

In this sample, this clone turned up a few times. Each gene name is a mouse one. The read gets to within 1 residue of the CDR3 end, and the germline J gene fills in the rest. The chain employs TRBV12-2 and TRBJ1-6, with D uncertain. TRBJ1-6 is assigned to the ORF class and has an uncertain function. The germline V and J ends were trimmed by 0 bases and 4 bases, with 6 bases remaining between them. CDR3 length: 14 residues. The germline V gene encodes CDR1 SGHLS and CDR2 HYDKME. This CDR3 reads CASSLGTYNSPLYF. The CDR3 DNA, read in part, is TGTGCCAGCTCTCTCGGCACATATAATTCGCCCCTCTAC.

This clone has a handful of counts. Gene labels here are mouse ones. The observed sequence ends 1 residue before the CDR3 terminus, with the missing tail filled in from the germline J gene. The V call is TRBV15, the J call TRBJ1-1, with 8 bases fitting TRBD1. The germline V gene has CDR1 SGHND and CDR2 FRSKSL. V gave up 6 bases and J gave up 0 bases; unmatched junction bases: 0. The CDR3 loop spans 13 amino acids. The part of the CDR3 DNA that was read is TGTGCCAGCAGGGGACAGGCAAACACAGAAGTCTTC. This sequence encodes CASRGQANTEVF. The whole CDR3 sequence reads CASRGQANTEVFF.

A remark on this clone: Mouse gene names and germline throughout. The sequenced fragment ends 1 residue before the CDR3 boundary, so the rest is inferred from the germline J gene. V and J are TRBV3 and TRBJ1-3; no reliable D call. Germline V gives CDR1 SNHLY, CDR2 FYNGKV (reference sequence). V was clipped by 3 bases and J by 0 bases, with 6 bases between them. The length of the CDR3 is 14 residues. This CDR3 is CASSFTDSGNTLYF. The CDR3 bases that were read are TGTGCCAGCAGCTTTACAGATTCTGGAAATACGCTCTAT.

A note on this clone: Gene names are the mouse ones. The CDR3 extends 1 residue past the end of the read, so its final part is completed from the germline J gene. V and J are TRBV12-2 and TRBJ1-2, with TRBD1 matching 7 bases. The CDR3 extends over 14 amino acids. From germline, CDR1 is SGHLS and CDR2 HYDKME. V lost 1 base to trimming and J lost 0 bases; unmatched junction nucleotides: 1. This CDR3 is CASSLDRANSDYTF. The DNA read from the CDR3 is TGTGCCAGCTCTCTAGACAGGGCAAACTCCGACTACACC. The entire variable domain, with the rest obtained from reference TRBV12-2 and TRBJ1-2, is as follows: NSGVVQSPRYIIKGKGERSILKCIPISGHLSVAWYQQTQGQELKFFIQHYDKMERDKGNLPSRFSVQQFDDYHSEMNMSALELEDSAVYFCASSLDRANSDYTFGSGTRLLVI.

As concerns this clone: Here the gene names and germline are mouse. The read ends 1 residue early relative to the CDR3; the germline J gene fills the gap. The rearrangement links TRBV13-3 to TRBJ2-2; 10 bases line up with TRBD2. The CDR3 totals 15 residues. The V gene's germline CDR1 is NNHDY and CDR2 SYVADS. V dropped 5 bases and J dropped 0; count of bases not matched to a gene: 1. The CDR3: CASRGLGTNTGQLYF. The sequenced part of the CDR3 DNA is TGTGCCAGCAGGGGACTGGGGACAAACACCGGGCAGCTCTAC. Looking up the rest from reference TRBV13-3 and TRBJ2-2 gives the full variable domain: EAAVTQSPRSKVAVTGGKVTLSCHQTNNHDYMYWYRQDTGHGLRLIHYSYVADSTEKGDIPDGYKASRPSQENFSLILELASLSQTAVYFCASRGLGTNTGQLYFGEGSKLTVL.

In the case of this clone: One end of the junction varies from germline; a read error may be responsible. Mouse gene names and germline throughout. The read ends 1 residue early relative to the CDR3; the germline J gene fills the gap. The chain links TRBV26 to TRBJ2-7, with a possible D match to TRBD1 (5 bases). Germline-derived CDR1 and CDR2 are KGHPV and FQNQEV (reference sequence). CDR3 length equals 12 residues. This CDR3 is CARSLNRWEQYF. CDR3 DNA, as far as it was read: TGTGCCCGCAGTCTTAACAGGTGGGAACAGTAC.

For this clone: The genes are named according to mouse. The read halts 1 residue ahead of the CDR3 end, with the missing end drawn from the germline J gene. The chain combines TRBV1 with TRBJ1-1; D ambiguous. Trimming took off 2 bases at V and 0 bases at J, with 7 bases between the two ends. Germline V gene data show CDR1 as NSQYPW and CDR2 as LRSPGD (reference sequence). CDR3 length equals 14 residues. The CDR3 is CTCSARSANTEVFF. The CDR3 bases that were read are TGCACCTGCAGTGCACGCAGTGCAAACACAGAAGTCTTC.

Note on this clone: Gene labels here are mouse ones. With the read ending 1 residue before the CDR3 end, the germline J gene is used to fill in that end. The V gene is TRBV12-2, the J gene TRBJ2-4; TRBD1 agrees at 8 bases. This CDR3 has 14 amino acids. Germline CDR1 SGHLS, CDR2 HYDKME. V gave up 0 bases and J gave up 8 bases; unmatched junction bases: 6. The CDR3: CASSLEAGGSTLYF. CDR3 DNA (partial): TGTGCCAGCTCTCTCGAGGCAGGGGGCAGCACCTTGTAC.

This clone rates as medium-sized. Gene names follow the mouse nomenclature. The read is 1 residue too short to cover the CDR3 end, so that end is filled in from the germline J gene. V usage is TRBV29 and J usage is TRBJ1-2; 10 bases line up with TRBD1. Germline loops: CDR1 MSHET, CDR2 SYDVDS. V dropped 6 bases and J dropped 3; count of bases not matched to a gene: 4. The CDR3 runs to 14 residues. The sequenced CDR3 bases are TGTGCTAGCAGCCGGACAGGGGGGGACTCCGACTACACC. This encodes CASSRTGGDSDYT. Given in full, the CDR3 is CASSRTGGDSDYTF.

Concerning this clone itself: Genes and germline are mouse. The sequenced CDR3 bases are TGTGCCAGCAGCCGGACAGCAAACACAGAAGTCTTC. This translates into CASSRTANTEVF. The entire CDR3 sequence reads CASSRTANTEVFF. The chain combines TRBV3 with TRBJ1-1, with D perhaps matching TRBD1 (6 bases). The CDR3 end falls 1 residue outside the read, so it is completed with the germline J gene. Germline V gene lookup returns CDR1 SNHLY and CDR2 FYNGKV (reference sequence). Trimming shortened V by 5 bases and J by 0 bases, and 7 bases separated the two germline ends. The CDR3 extends over 13 amino acids. Full variable domain (outside the CDR3, taken from reference TRBV3 and TRBJ1-1): GPKVLQIPSHQIIDMGQMVTLNCDPVSNHLYFYWYKQILGQQMEFLVNFYNGKVMEKSKLFKDQFSVERPDGSYFTLKIQPTALEDSAVYFCASSRTANTEVFFGKGTRLTVV.

A word on this clone: Gene labels here are mouse ones. The read stops 1 residue short of the end of the CDR3; the missing end is completed from the germline J gene. The genes are TRBV23 and TRBJ2-3; the table assigns TRBD2, which was not confirmed against the DNA. The CDR3 is made up of 13 amino acids. Germline V gene data show CDR1 as KGHTA and CDR2 as FQNQQP. Incomplete CDR3 DNA: TGCTCCAGCAGTCAAAGGGGGGGAGAAACGCTGTAT. This translates into CSSSQRGGETLY. Given in full, the CDR3 is CSSSQRGGETLYF.

As concerns this clone: Gene names denote mouse genes. The read is 1 residue too short to cover the CDR3 end, so that end is filled in from the germline J gene. The chain joins TRBV23 to TRBJ2-1. The CDR3 spans 11 residues. Germline loops: CDR1 KGHTA, CDR2 FQNQQP. This chain's CDR3 is CSSSQDAEQFF. The covered CDR3 bases are TGCTCCAGCAGTCAGGATGCTGAGCAGTTC. The entire variable domain, with the rest obtained from reference TRBV23 and TRBJ2-1, is as follows: DAAVTQKPRYLIKMKGQEAEMKCIPEKGHTAVFWYQQKQSKELKFLIYFQNQQPLDQIDMVKERFSAVCPSSSLCSLGIRTCEAEDSALYLCSSSQDAEQFFGPGTRLTVL.

Remarks on this clone: Gene names and germline refer to mouse. The CDR3 bases that were read are TGTGCCAGCGGTGATGCAGGCAGGGACGAACAGTAC. It translates to CASGDAGRDEQY. The complete CDR3 protein is CASGDAGRDEQYF. The J gene is TRBJ2-7, the V gene TRBV13-2, with D perhaps assigned TRBD1 or TRBD2 (5 bases each). The sequence runs out 1 residue before the end of the CDR3; the remainder is reconstructed from the germline J gene. This CDR3 is built from 13 residues. Germline V gene sequence: CDR1 NNHNN, CDR2 SYGAGS (reference sequence). V was clipped by 0 bases and J by 7 bases, with 11 bases between them.

As for this clone: Gene names denote mouse genes. The read ends 1 residue before the CDR3 terminus; that terminus is restored from the germline J gene. This chain uses TRBV23 with TRBJ2-3; the table names TRBD2, a call not compared with the DNA. CDR1 and CDR2 from the germline V gene are KGHTA and FQNQQP. This CDR3 contains 14 residues. The sequenced CDR3 bases are TGCTCCAGCAGATACTGGGGGGGCGCAGAAACGCTGTAT. Its translation is CSSRYWGGAETLY. In full, the CDR3 is CSSRYWGGAETLYF.

As to this clone: Mouse names are used for the genes. The sequence runs out 1 residue before the end of the CDR3; the remainder is reconstructed from the germline J gene. The chain couples TRBV23 to TRBJ2-4; the tabulated D call, TRBD2, remains unverified against the DNA. The CDR3 is 14 amino acids. Germline assignment: CDR1 KGHTA and CDR2 FQNQQP. The CDR3 loop reads CSSSPTGDQNTLYF. CDR3 bases read: TGCTCCAGCAGTCCTACTGGGGATCAAAACACCTTGTAC.

This clone is labeled as medium-sized. Gene names and germline refer to mouse. The read finishes 1 residue shy of the CDR3 end, and the germline J gene is used to complete it. The V gene is TRBV26, the J gene TRBJ1-4; 7 bases are shared with TRBD1. In germline, CDR1 is KGHPV, CDR2 FQNQEV (reference sequence). CDR3 length: 14 amino acids. J lost 3 bases, V lost 3 bases, and 1 base had no gene match. CDR3 bases read: TGTGCCAGCAGTCTAGGGACAGCCAACGAAAGATTATTT. Translation: CASSLGTANERLF. The full CDR3 reads CASSLGTANERLFF. The whole variable domain, filled in from reference TRBV26 and TRBJ1-4, reads NSKVIQTPRYLVKGQGQKAKMRCIPEKGHPVVFWYQQNKNNEFKFLINFQNQEVLQQIDMTEKRFSAECPSNSPCSLEIQSSEAGDSALYLCASSLGTANERLFFGHGTKLSVL.

Remarks on this clone: Each gene name is a mouse one. The missing CDR3 end, 1 residue past where the read stops, is filled in from the germline J gene. The chain couples TRBV15 to TRBJ2-4; no definite D call. There are 14 residues in the CDR3. Deletions cut 3 bases from V and 0 bases from J, with 7 bases between. In germline, CDR1 is SGHND, CDR2 FRSKSL. The CDR3 is CASSLTASQNTLYF. The covered CDR3 bases are TGTGCCAGCAGTTTGACCGCTAGTCAAAACACCTTGTAC.

This clone was seen only a few times. The gene names here belong to mouse. The CDR3 extends 1 residue past the end of the read, so its final part is completed from the germline J gene. The chain employs TRBV31 and TRBJ2-2; 8 positions agree with TRBD2. Germline CDR1 GKSSPN, CDR2 SITVG. The CDR3 totals 15 residues. J was trimmed by 0 bases and V by 3 bases; bases with no gene match: 3. CDR3 sequence reads: CAWRDWVANTGQLYF. Partial CDR3 DNA: TGTGCCTGGAGGGACTGGGTGGCAAACACCGGGCAGCTCTAC. Full variable domain (outside the CDR3, taken from reference TRBV31 and TRBJ2-2): AQTIHQWPVAEIKAVGSPLSLGCTIKGKSSPNLYWYWQATGGTLQQLFYSITVGQVESVVQLNLSASRPKDDQFILSTEKLLLSHSGFYLCAWRDWVANTGQLYFGEGSKLTVL.

Worth noting for this clone: Each gene name is a mouse one. The read ends 1 residue before the CDR3 terminus; that terminus is restored from the germline J gene. J is TRBJ1-2 and V is TRBV3; unclear D gene. There are 12 residues in the CDR3. V gave up 3 bases and J gave up 1 base, with 3 bases separating them. Looked up from germline, CDR1 is SNHLY and CDR2 is FYNGKV (reference sequence). CDR3 residues: CASSFQNSDYTF. The sequenced part of the CDR3 DNA is TGTGCCAGCAGCTTTCAAAACTCCGACTACACC. The full variable domain, its missing parts supplied by reference TRBV3 and TRBJ1-2, is GPKVLQIPSHQIIDMGQMVTLNCDPVSNHLYFYWYKQILGQQMEFLVNFYNGKVMEKSKLFKDQFSVERPDGSYFTLKIQPTALEDSAVYFCASSFQNSDYTFGSGTRLLVI.

Regarding this clone: Mouse gene names apply. CDR3 in amino acids: CASRLGTSAETLYF. CDR3 DNA (partial): TGTGCCAGCAGACTGGGGACTAGTGCAGAAACGCTGTAT. This rearrangement joins TRBV13-1 to TRBJ2-3, with 7 bases aligning to TRBD2. The read finishes 1 residue shy of the CDR3 end, and the germline J gene is used to complete it. The germline V gene encodes CDR1 NSHNY and CDR2 SYGAGN. After removal of 5 bases from V and 0 bases from J, the junction contained 3 bases not matched to a gene. The CDR3 is 14 residues long.

Of note for this clone: These gene names are mouse names. The CDR3 sequence is CAWGKNSNERLFF. The sequenced CDR3 bases are TGTGCCTGGGGCAAAAATTCCAACGAAAGATTATTT. The chain combines TRBV31 with TRBJ1-4, with D unresolved. The CDR3 end lies 1 residue beyond the end of the read and is filled in from the germline J gene. This CDR3 is 13 amino acids long. Germline-derived CDR1 and CDR2 are GKSSPN and SITVG. The germline V and J ends were trimmed by 5 bases and 1 base, with 8 bases remaining between them.

By sample share, this clone is hyperexpanded. The listed genes are named as in mouse. The read terminates 1 residue ahead of where the CDR3 ends, so the germline J gene completes it. Other DNA variants within this sample encode the same CDR3. The gene calls are TRBV16 and TRBJ1-3, with 10 bases that match TRBD1. The CDR3 is 16 amino acids. The V gene end was trimmed by 4 bases and the J gene end by 2 bases; junction bases not matched to a gene: 5. Germline V gene lookup returns CDR1 SGHSA and CDR2 FRNQAP. The covered CDR3 bases are TGTGCAAGCAGCTCGACCGGGACAGGGGCTGGAAATACGCTCTAT. Translated: CASSSTGTGAGNTLY. In full, the CDR3 reads CASSSTGTGAGNTLYF. Variable domain in full (rest from reference TRBV16 and TRBJ1-3): NAGVIQTPRHKVTGKGQEATLWCEPISGHSAVFWYRQTIVQGLEFLTYFRNQAPIDDSGMPKERFSAQMPNQSHSTLKIQSTQPQDSAVYLCASSSTGTGAGNTLYFGEGSRLIVV.

In its sample, this clone was seen a few times. Any gene name here is a mouse gene name. The read is 1 residue too short to cover the CDR3 end, so that end is filled in from the germline J gene. The genes are TRBV29 and TRBJ2-3; the match to TRBD1 covers 8 bases. The J segment lost 0 bases and the V segment lost 6 bases, leaving 5 bases of the junction unmatched. This CDR3 comprises 15 residues. Germline loops: CDR1 MSHET, CDR2 SYDVDS. The sequenced part of the CDR3 DNA is TGTGCTAGCAGCCCTGACAGGGGAAGTGCAGAAACGCTGTAT. Protein sequence: CASSPDRGSAETLY. The CDR3, in full, reads CASSPDRGSAETLYF. Full variable domain (missing parts from reference TRBV29 and TRBJ2-3): DMKVTQMPRYLIKRMGENVLLECGQDMSHETMYWYRQDPGLGLQLIYISYDVDSNSEGDIPKGYRVSRKKREHFSLILDSAKTNQTSVYFCASSPDRGSAETLYFGSGTRLTVL.

This clone has a handful of counts. Gene names refer to mouse genes. The CDR3 end lies 1 residue beyond the end of the read and is filled in from the germline J gene. The V and J genes are TRBV5 and TRBJ2-3; weak D call: TRBD2 (6 bases). The germline V and J ends were trimmed by 3 bases and 5 bases, with 6 bases remaining between them. This CDR3 has 12 amino acids. Germline CDR1 and CDR2: LGHNA and YNLKQL (reference sequence). The CDR3 bases that were read are TGTGCCAGCAGCCACTGGGGAGAAACGCTGTAT. It specifies CASSHWGETLY. The entire CDR3 is CASSHWGETLYF.

Notes on this clone: Germline and genes here are mouse. The DNA ends 1 residue before the CDR3 does, and the rest of the CDR3 is filled in from the germline J gene. The rearrangement links TRBV3 to TRBJ2-5; 7 bases are shared with TRBD1. This CDR3 has 13 residues. The V gene end was trimmed by 5 bases and the J gene end by 4 bases; junction bases not matched to a gene: 3. The germline V gene encodes CDR1 SNHLY and CDR2 FYNGKV (reference sequence). The sequenced part of the CDR3 DNA is TGTGCCAGCAGCCCCGGGACAGAAGACACCCAGTAC. Its translation is CASSPGTEDTQY. The whole CDR3 protein is CASSPGTEDTQYF. Full variable domain (missing parts from reference TRBV3 and TRBJ2-5): GPKVLQIPSHQIIDMGQMVTLNCDPVSNHLYFYWYKQILGQQMEFLVNFYNGKVMEKSKLFKDQFSVERPDGSYFTLKIQPTALEDSAVYFCASSPGTEDTQYFGPGTRLLVL.